Each of the 31 T cell receptor beta chains below was sequenced from the same sample in a study of blood T cells in healthy people across ages. Through a sample-barcoded 5' primer and a J-beta primer mix, a second PCR was run for about 7 to 12 cycles. TCRdb reprocessed the 5' RACE reads via MiXCR and lists one record per CDR3 protein. The sample includes fewer than 800,000 distinct CDR3 sequences, approximately 25% of them seen just once. These sequences were also reported in another study, on T cells of mothers and their children.

The sequenced material came from blood. Source of these receptors: a boy between 10 and 17 years old in good health.

This clonotype showed up just a few times. The V gene is TRBV6-5, the J gene TRBJ2-3, with TRBD2 matching over 10 bases. The germline V gene has CDR1 MNHEY and CDR2 SVGAGI. The CDR3 is made up of 17 amino acids. Trimming at V came to 2 bases and at J to 0 bases, leaving 5 bases not matched to a gene. CDR3 coding DNA: TGTGCCAGCAGTTACACTAGCGGGGCCTCAAGCACAGATACGCAGTATTTT. Translating it yields CASSYTSGASSTDTQYF.

The rearrangement links TRBV29-1 to TRBJ1-2, with D possibly matching TRBD1 (6 bases). Germline V gene data show CDR1 as SQVTM and CDR2 as ANQGSEA. CDR3 length: 12 residues. The ends were cut back, 3 bases at V and 4 bases at J, with 9 bases in the middle. The CDR3 region is CSVDTRGYGYTF. CDR3 nucleotide sequence: TGCAGCGTTGACACCAGGGGCTATGGCTACACCTTC.

This clonotype was observed a few times. This sequence joins TRBV20-1 and TRBJ1-2; D not resolved. This CDR3 is built from 14 residues. The V gene lost 4 bases and the J gene lost 7 bases, with 19 bases spanning the gap. Germline-derived CDR1 and CDR2 are DFQATT and SNEGSKA (reference sequence). CDR3 amino acids: CSAMKDGRRAGYTF. The CDR3 DNA is TGCAGTGCTATGAAAGACGGGCGGAGGGCTGGCTACACCTTC.

The CDR3 sequence: CSDYGGPNEQFF. In DNA, the CDR3 is TGCAGCGATTATGGGGGGCCCAATGAGCAGTTCTTC. V and J are TRBV29-1 and TRBJ2-1; D may be TRBD1 or TRBD2 (6 bases each). CDR3 length equals 12 residues. Germline CDR1 and CDR2: SQVTM and ANQGSEA. The V gene lost 7 bases and the J gene lost 6 bases, with 13 bases spanning the gap.

The chain recombines TRBV4-1 with TRBJ1-2; D remains unclear. The CDR3 covers 13 residues. Trimming took 0 bases from V and 4 from J, leaving 6 bases between them. The V gene's germline CDR1 is MGHRA and CDR2 YSYEKL. In DNA, the CDR3 is TGCGCCAGCAGCCAAGATATGGCCTATGGCTACACCTTC. As protein: CASSQDMAYGYTF.

This clonotype was seen more than once but under ten times. At one end the junction does not follow the germline gene, possibly because of a read error. J is TRBJ2-1 and V is TRBV5-6; D not certain. Germline lookup yields CDR1 SGHDT and CDR2 YYEEEE. CDR3 length: 16 residues. The CDR3 reads CASSFPPLSSYNEQFF. The CDR3 coding sequence is TGTGCCAGCAGCTTTCCTCCACTTAGCTCCTATAATGAGCAGTTCTTC.

This clonotype was counted a few times. V usage is TRBV11-2 and J usage is TRBJ2-6, with 12 bases that match TRBD1. The CDR3 has 18 amino acids. Per germline, CDR1 SGHAT and CDR2 FQNNGV. Germline trimming cut 5 bases from V and 4 bases from J; bases unmatched to any gene: 9. The CDR3 spells CASSPGTGGADGANVLTF. The CDR3 region has the DNA TGTGCCAGCAGCCCAGGGACAGGGGGCGCTGACGGGGCCAACGTCCTGACTTTC.

This clonotype occurred a few times. This chain links TRBV7-2 with TRBJ1-6; D gene unclear. CDR3 length: 12 amino acids. V dropped 5 bases and J dropped 13 bases, with 12 bases sitting between them. Germline assignment: CDR1 SGHTA and CDR2 FQGNSA. CDR3 in amino acids: CASSPEFGPLHF. The CDR3 DNA reads TGTGCCAGCAGCCCTGAGTTCGGGCCCCTCCACTTT.

This clonotype was recorded a few times. This chain joins TRBV29-1 and TRBJ2-5; D not resolved. V lost 5 bases to trimming and J lost 4 bases, with 5 bases between them. This CDR3 is 10 amino acids long. Germline CDR1 is SQVTM and CDR2 is ANQGSEA. The CDR3 region is CSVPVETQYF. The CDR3 DNA reads as TGCAGCGTTCCAGTAGAGACCCAGTACTTC.

The V and J genes are TRBV29-1 and TRBJ1-4; maybe TRBD1 (6 bases). Trimming removed 6 bases at V and 7 bases at J, with 18 bases between. The CDR3 covers 14 residues. Germline CDR1 SQVTM, CDR2 ANQGSEA. The CDR3 DNA reads TGCAGCGTCCGCGCGCCAGGGGAGGGTGAAAAACTGTTTTTT. Translated: CSVRAPGEGEKLFF.

DNA of the CDR3: TGTGCCAGCAGCCAAGATATCCCAGGTTTCCCCTACGAGCAGTACTTC. It translates to CASSQDIPGFPYEQYF. This chain connects TRBV3-1 to TRBJ2-7; D remains unclear. Trimming shortened V by 0 bases and J by 2 bases, and 14 bases separated the two germline ends. Germline V gives CDR1 LGHDT, CDR2 YNNKEL (reference sequence). CDR3 size: 16 residues.

This sequence joins TRBV7-2 and TRBJ1-4; 9 bases map to TRBD1. Trimming at V came to 1 base and at J to 6 bases, leaving 9 bases not matched to a gene. The CDR3 runs to 17 residues. Germline assignment: CDR1 SGHTA and CDR2 FQGNSA. The CDR3 spells CASSLGGVGQGYEKLFF. The CDR3 bases are TGTGCCAGCAGCTTAGGGGGTGTGGGACAGGGATATGAAAAACTGTTTTTT.

This clonotype was observed a few times. This chain uses TRBV7-2 with TRBJ2-3; 9 bases match TRBD2. Germline loops: CDR1 SGHTA, CDR2 FQGNSA. CDR3 size: 17 residues. J was trimmed by 0 bases and V by 4 bases; bases with no gene match: 8. CDR3 coding DNA: TGTGCCAGCAGCTCAGCCAGAACTAGCGGGAGCACAGATACGCAGTATTTT. Translating it yields CASSSARTSGSTDTQYF.

This clonotype was observed a handful of times. The chain carries TRBV4-1 and TRBJ2-5; 7 bases match TRBD2. CDR1 is MGHRA, CDR2 YSYEKL, per germline. The CDR3 runs to 17 residues. The ends lost 1 base at V and 2 bases at J; junction bases unmatched: 10. This CDR3 is CASSQVISGGSQETQYF. The CDR3, as DNA: TGCGCCAGCAGCCAAGTAATTTCGGGAGGATCGCAAGAGACCCAGTACTTC.

This rearrangement joins TRBV7-6 to TRBJ2-2; D gene ambiguous. Trimming cost V 3 bases and J 6 bases, with 8 bases left between them. The V gene's germline CDR1 is SGHVS and CDR2 FNYEAQ. The CDR3 runs 13 residues. The CDR3 sequence: CASSFSVAGELFF. CDR3 in DNA: TGTGCCAGCAGCTTTTCTGTGGCCGGGGAGCTGTTTTTT.

The V and J genes are TRBV20-1 and TRBJ2-3, with 10 positions matching TRBD2. Per germline, CDR1 DFQATT and CDR2 SNEGSKA (reference sequence). The CDR3 is made up of 14 amino acids. The V and J ends lost 2 bases and 4 bases, in that order; junction bases with no gene match: 3. The CDR3 here is CSARSGGAADTQYF. In DNA form, the CDR3 reads TGCAGTGCTAGAAGCGGGGGGGCCGCAGATACGCAGTATTTT.

This clonotype was counted only a few times. The chain links TRBV10-3 to TRBJ2-5, with 7 bases that match TRBD2. Germline CDR1 ENHRY, CDR2 SYGVKD. CDR3 length: 13 amino acids. V lost 2 bases to trimming and J lost 3 bases; unmatched junction nucleotides: 0. The CDR3 DNA sequence: TGTGCCATCAGTGAGCGGGAGGAAGAGACCCAGTACTTC. Translated: CAISEREEETQYF.

V usage is TRBV20-1 and J usage is TRBJ2-3; D not certain. Germline CDR1 is DFQATT and CDR2 is SNEGSKA (reference sequence). The CDR3 totals 11 residues. Trimming removed 5 bases at V and 6 bases at J, with 9 bases between. The CDR3 sequence: CSAPGWDTQYF. The CDR3, as DNA: TGCAGTGCTCCCGGCTGGGATACGCAGTATTTT.

A few counts support this clonotype. The chain carries TRBV9 and TRBJ1-1; D unclear. The CDR3 is made up of 15 amino acids. CDR1 is SGDLS, CDR2 YYNGEE, per germline. V shed 0 bases and J shed 2 bases, with 11 bases lying between them. This CDR3 reads CASSVDHSFNTEAFF. The DNA of the CDR3 is TGTGCCAGCAGCGTAGATCACAGTTTTAACACTGAAGCTTTCTTT.

A few counts support this clonotype. The chain uses TRBV15 and TRBJ2-2, with TRBD2 as a possible D gene (5 bases). V was cut by 5 bases and J by 8 bases, with 15 bases left in between. In germline, CDR1 is LNHNV, CDR2 YYDKDF (reference sequence). This CDR3 is built from 14 residues. The CDR3 region has the DNA TGTGCCACCAGCGGAACCAGCGGACTTGGGGAGCTGTTTTTT. Encoded protein: CATSGTSGLGELFF.

This clonotype appeared a few times. The J gene is TRBJ1-4, the V gene TRBV24-1; 9 nucleotides agree with TRBD1. The CDR3 totals 15 residues. CDR1 is KGHDR and CDR2 is SFDVKD in the germline V gene. After removal of 5 bases from V and 8 bases from J, the junction contained 8 bases not matched to a gene. This chain's CDR3 is CATSASGQGREKLFF. The CDR3 nucleotides are TGTGCCACCAGTGCCTCGGGACAGGGACGAGAAAAACTGTTTTTT.

The chain carries TRBV7-9 and TRBJ2-5, with 7 positions matching TRBD2. The DNA matches TRBJ2-1 better at its end, which makes the J call doubtful. The CDR3 extends over 17 amino acids. CDR1 and CDR2 (germline): SEHNR, FQNEAQ (reference sequence). CDR3 bases: TGTGCCACCTCCTCGGCTCGAGCGGGGCCAGTCTACAATGAGCAGTTCTTC. Amino acids: CATSSARAGPVYNEQFF.

The table lists this clonotype with a few counts. The chain couples TRBV7-9 to TRBJ2-5; 7 bases match TRBD1. Germline V gene data show CDR1 as SEHNR and CDR2 as FQNEAQ (reference sequence). This CDR3 spans 14 amino acids. V trimming: 6 bases; J trimming: 6 bases; junction bases outside the gene matches: 10. The CDR3 loop is CASSFDRVGKTQYF. DNA for the CDR3: TGTGCCAGCAGTTTTGACAGGGTCGGAAAGACCCAGTACTTC.

This clonotype has only a few counts. The CDR3 nucleotides are TGTGCCAGCAGTTCCGGTCTACCCCCTAATGAAAAACTGTTTTTT. Residues: CASSSGLPPNEKLFF. The chain employs TRBV6-2 or TRBV6-3 and TRBJ1-4; D is unclear. Trimming removed 4 bases from V and 3 bases from J, with 12 bases in between. The CDR3 extends over 15 amino acids. From germline, CDR1 is MNHEY and CDR2 SVGEGT.

The V and J genes are TRBV11-3 and TRBJ2-1; a possible D gene is TRBD2 (6 bases). Germline V CDR1 and CDR2: SGHNT, YENEEA. The CDR3 totals 15 residues. Trimming pared 5 bases from V and 4 bases from J, leaving 15 bases between. CDR3 region: CASSPRRDFYNEQFF. The CDR3 DNA follows: TGTGCCAGCAGCCCACGACGGGACTTTTACAATGAGCAGTTCTTC.

This clonotype has only a few counts. The chain uses TRBV2 and TRBJ2-7; TRBD1 matches 7 bases. This CDR3 region has 11 residues. Germline CDR1 SNHLY, CDR2 FYNNEI. V lost 8 bases, J lost 9 bases, and 7 bases stayed unmatched. In nucleotides, the CDR3 is TGTGCCAGCGATGGGGGACAGCGGCAGTACTTC. Translated: CASDGGQRQYF. Complete variable domain (other parts from reference TRBV2 and TRBJ2-7): EPEVTQTPSHQVTQMGQEVILRCVPISNHLYFYWYRQILGQKVEFLVSFYNNEISEKSEIFDDQFSVERPDGSNFTLKIRSTKLEDSAMYFCASDGGQRQYFGPGTRLTVT.

This clonotype was counted only a few times. The V gene is TRBV28, the J gene TRBJ2-2, with 7 nucleotides matching TRBD1. Germline lookup yields CDR1 MDHEN and CDR2 SYDVKM. CDR3 length equals 14 residues. After removal of 2 bases from V and 7 bases from J, the junction contained 4 bases not matched to a gene. CDR3 in amino acids: CASSLTGESGELFF. In nucleotides, the CDR3 is TGTGCCAGCAGTTTAACAGGGGAGAGCGGGGAGCTGTTTTTT.

This chain joins TRBV28 and TRBJ2-4; D remains unclear. Germline V lookup: CDR1 MDHEN, CDR2 SYDVKM. V was shortened by 3 bases and J by 2 bases, with 17 bases between the two germline ends. This CDR3 region has 17 residues. The chain's CDR3 is CASSFPGMRQSKNIQYF. For the CDR3, the DNA is TGTGCCAGCAGTTTTCCCGGTATGAGGCAGTCCAAAAACATTCAGTACTTC.

This chain links TRBV20-1 with TRBJ2-5; 9 nucleotides match TRBD2. The J call may be faulty, since TRBJ2-1 better matches the DNA end. Per germline, CDR1 DFQATT and CDR2 SNEGSKA (reference sequence). There are 14 residues in the CDR3. In DNA form, the CDR3 reads TGCAGTGCTAGTCAGCGGGGGGCCCTCCCAATACAGTTCTTC. This encodes CSASQRGALPIQFF.

Note on this clonotype: An end of the junction does not agree with germline; a read error may underlie this. The rearrangement uses TRBV5-5 and TRBJ2-5; D may match TRBD1 or TRBD2 (6 bases each). This CDR3 region has 14 residues. The germline gives CDR1 SGHKS, CDR2 YYEKEE (reference sequence). The CDR3 nucleotides are TGTGCCAGCAGCTTGACGGGGGCTCGAGTGACCCAATACTTC. Translation: CASSLTGARVTQYF.

This clonotype was seen a few times. The chain couples TRBV7-9 to TRBJ2-6; tentative D call: TRBD2 (5 bases). The V end was cut by 0 bases, the J end by 0 bases, with 9 bases between. Germline V gives CDR1 SEHNR, CDR2 FQNEAQ (reference sequence). The CDR3 loop spans 17 amino acids. In DNA, the CDR3 is TGTGCCAGCAGCTTAGCGGACTCCAGCTCTGGGGCCAACGTCCTGACTTTC. This sequence encodes CASSLADSSSGANVLTF.